One sample yielded the 12 T cell receptor beta chains listed below, sequenced in a study of cytomegalovirus exposure and HLA in healthy donors (dated by TCRdb to the late 2010s). Library preparation used the immunoSEQ multiplex PCR assay. A mixture of 60 forward primers for TCR Vbeta segments and 13 reverse primers for TCR Jbeta segments was used in the multiplex PCR. As stored in TCRdb, this immuneACCESS dataset retains in-frame rearrangements with V and J assigned. A fraction of the clones does not appear; measured against another copy, unresolved V genes explain less than half of the discrepancy, and the remainder lacks a known reason. Counted in this sample were around 230,000 clones; approximately 78% of them appeared once. The top ten clones comprise 0.4% to 0.6% of the sample. Source material: PBMCs. The receptors derive from a boy younger than 18 in good health and CMV-seronegative.

V and J are TRBV27 and TRBJ1-1; unclear D gene. V was pared by 0 bases and J by 1 base, with 6 bases between. The CDR3 is made up of 14 amino acids. The germline V gene has CDR1 MNHEY and CDR2 SMNVEV (reference sequence). The CDR3 DNA reads TGTGCCAGCAGTTTATCGGCGGAGAACACTGAAGCTTTCTTT. Translation gives CASSLSAENTEAFF.

V and J are TRBV19 and TRBJ1-2; TRBD1 is a possible D gene (6 bases). V shed 2 bases and J shed 6 bases, with 10 bases lying between them. The CDR3 totals 13 residues. Germline V gene sequence: CDR1 LNHDA, CDR2 SQIVND (reference sequence). CDR3 DNA sequence: TGTGCCAGTAGTATACTTACAGGGCATGGCTACACCTTC. This encodes CASSILTGHGYTF.

The rearrangement links TRBV9 to TRBJ1-3; no clear D. V was pared by 8 bases and J by 0 bases, with 9 bases between. Per the germline V gene, CDR1 is SGDLS and CDR2 is YYNGEE. The CDR3 spans 13 residues. CDR3 region: CASSVFSGNTIYF. CDR3 DNA: TGTGCCAGTTCGGTTTTCTCTGGAAACACCATATATTTT.

Here the CDR3 DNA reads TGCGCCAGCAGCTTGCCCAGCGGGAGGAGCTCCTACGAGCAGTACTTC. It codes for CASSLPSGRSSYEQYF. The chain carries TRBV5-1 and TRBJ2-7, with 9 bases aligning to TRBD2. This CDR3 contains 16 residues. From germline, CDR1 is SGHRS and CDR2 YFSETQ. Trimming cost V 1 base and J 0 bases; bases outside gene matches: 5.

V usage is TRBV25-1 and J usage is TRBJ2-7; 8 positions agree with TRBD2. V lost 1 base to trimming and J lost 6 bases; unmatched junction nucleotides: 11. Germline V gene data show CDR1 as MGHDK and CDR2 as SYGVNS. The CDR3 covers 16 residues. The chain's CDR3 is CASSEWVGRGRGEQYF. CDR3 in DNA: TGTGCCAGCAGTGAATGGGTCGGGAGGGGCCGAGGCGAGCAGTACTTC.

The chain has TRBV6-1 and TRBJ1-1; 7 bases are a match to TRBD1. V was pared by 3 bases and J by 3 bases, with 4 bases of the junction left unmatched. This CDR3 has 14 amino acids. The germline V gene encodes CDR1 MNHNS and CDR2 SASEGT. The DNA of the CDR3 is TGTGCCAGCAGTGAGACAGGGTTCTACACTGAAGCTTTCTTT. Its translation: CASSETGFYTEAFF.

The V call is TRBV29-1, the J call TRBJ1-1; 7 nucleotides align to TRBD1. Per germline, CDR1 SQVTM and CDR2 ANQGSEA. V gave up 6 bases and J gave up 6 bases; unmatched junction bases: 22. CDR3 length: 17 residues. The CDR3 DNA reads TGCAGCGTCGAGACAGGGAGTTCCGGGCTAGGAGGTGCTGAAGCTTTCTTT. This codes for CSVETGSSGLGGAEAFF.

This clone appeared a single time. This chain links TRBV11-2 with TRBJ2-7; D may be TRBD1 (6 bases). This CDR3 comprises 14 residues. V lost 5 bases and J lost 1, with 12 bases in between. Germline V gene lookup returns CDR1 SGHAT and CDR2 FQNNGV. The CDR3 loop is CASSLGRGSYEQYF. The CDR3 DNA reads as TGTGCCAGCAGCCTCGGCAGGGGTTCCTACGAGCAGTACTTC.

J is TRBJ1-2 and V is TRBV7-9; 11 nucleotides line up with TRBD1. This CDR3 has 18 amino acids. CDR1 is SEHNR and CDR2 is FQNEAQ in the germline V gene (reference sequence). V was clipped by 1 base and J by 5 bases; unmatched bases: 12. CDR3 nucleotide sequence: TGTGCCAGCAGCTTAGTTTCCGGGACAGGGGGAAGATTTTATGGCTACACCTTC. Its protein is CASSLVSGTGGRFYGYTF.

V usage is TRBV11-2 and J usage is TRBJ2-2; 9 bases fit TRBD1. V lost 5 bases, J lost 6 bases, and 7 bases stayed unmatched. Germline loops: CDR1 SGHAT, CDR2 FQNNGV. The CDR3 is 15 amino acids. CDR3 in DNA: TGTGCCAGCAGCCGGATCACAGGGGGCTCCGGGGAGCTGTTTTTT. Translation: CASSRITGGSGELFF. Variable domain in full (rest from reference TRBV11-2 and TRBJ2-2): EAGVAQSPRYKIIEKRQSVAFWCNPISGHATLYWYQQILGQGPKLLIQFQNNGVVDDSQLPKDRFSAERLKGVDSTLKIQPAKLEDSAVYLCASSRITGGSGELFFGEGSRLTVL.

The chain couples TRBV27 to TRBJ2-7, with 10 positions matching TRBD1. Germline V gene data show CDR1 as MNHEY and CDR2 as SMNVEV (reference sequence). This CDR3 comprises 17 residues. V lost 1 base to trimming and J lost 0 bases; unmatched junction nucleotides: 6. CDR3 amino acids: CASSLFSGQGSSYEQYF. The CDR3 region has the DNA TGTGCCAGCAGTTTATTTTCGGGACAGGGGAGCTCCTACGAGCAGTACTTC.

Of note for this clone: A junction boundary mismatches the germline segment, possibly from a read error. The chain links TRBV10-2 to TRBJ1-6, with 12 bases fitting TRBD1. CDR3 length equals 18 residues. Germline assignment: CDR1 WSHSY and CDR2 SAAADI. This CDR3 is CASRPGQGATSFNSPLHF. CDR3 sequence (DNA): TGCGCCAGCAGGCCGGGACAGGGGGCGACGTCCTTTAATTCACCCCTCCACTTT.